This T cell receptor beta chain comes out of a study of beta chain features in type 1 diabetes. Study results and caveats: Type 1 diabetes patients had moderately but significantly shorter TCRB CDR3s in all four CD4+ subsets.

Germline V gives CDR1 SQVTM, CDR2 ANQGSEA. J was trimmed by 5 bases and V by 5 bases; bases with no gene match: 8. The CDR3 runs 15 residues. Details on this clone: Antigen unknown.

Sequencing targeted expressed TCRB transcripts, as all isolated RNA had been reverse transcribed. Data came from immunoSEQ multiplex PCR; TCRdb stores just in-frame clones and leaves some out. The sample lists about 700,000 clones; roughly 13% were seen once. The sequenced material came from naive CD4+ T cells from blood. The TCR sequence derives from a man aged 18 to 30 with type 1 diabetes. J is TRBJ2-2 and V is TRBV29-1, with 10 positions matching TRBD2. In DNA, the CDR3 is TGCAGCGTTAGCGGGGGGGCTTCGTGGACCGGGGAGCTGTTTTTT. It translates to CSVSGGASWTGELFF.